This T cell receptor (beta chain) was profiled in a study of T cell changes during pregnancy in multiple sclerosis. Profiled with immunoSEQ multiplex PCR; TCRdb holds only in-frame clones, not every one. The sample has 50,000 or so clones, around 93% seen once. V was cut by 4 bases and J by 4 bases, with 13 bases left in between. The CDR3 has 14 amino acids. CDR1 is SEHNR and CDR2 is FQNEAQ in the germline V gene (reference sequence). The receptor's source is a female donor with multiple sclerosis, enrolled in a pregnancy study. The gene calls are TRBV7-9 and TRBJ1-1; maybe TRBD1 (6 bases). The sequenced sample was peripheral blood, obtained in the third trimester of pregnancy. The CDR3 sequence: CASSSSGGATEAFF. The CDR3 bases are TGTGCCAGCAGCTCGTCCGGGGGGGCCACTGAAGCTTTCTTT. Full variable domain (rest looked up from reference TRBV7-9 and TRBJ1-1): DTGVSQNPRHKITKRGQNVTFRCDPISEHNRLYWYRQTLGQGPEFLTYFQNEAQLEKSRLLSDRFSAERPKGSFSTLEIQRTEQGDSAMYLCASSSSGGATEAFFGQGTRLTVV.